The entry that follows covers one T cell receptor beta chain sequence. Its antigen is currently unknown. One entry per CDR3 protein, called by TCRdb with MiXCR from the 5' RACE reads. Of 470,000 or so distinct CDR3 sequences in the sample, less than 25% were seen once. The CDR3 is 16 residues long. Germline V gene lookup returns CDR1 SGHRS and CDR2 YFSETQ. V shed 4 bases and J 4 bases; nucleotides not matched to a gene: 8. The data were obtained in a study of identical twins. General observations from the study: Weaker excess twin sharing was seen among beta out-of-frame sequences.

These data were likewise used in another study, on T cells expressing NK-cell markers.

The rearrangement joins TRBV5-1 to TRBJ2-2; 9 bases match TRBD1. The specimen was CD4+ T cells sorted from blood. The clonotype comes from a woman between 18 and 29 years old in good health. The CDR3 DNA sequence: TGCGCCAGCAGCCGAGGGGACAGGGATCGCACCGGGGAGCTGTTTTTT. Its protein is CASSRGDRDRTGELFF. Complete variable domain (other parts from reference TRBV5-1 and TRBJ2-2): KAGVTQTPRYLIKTRGQQVTLSCSPISGHRSVSWYQQTPGQGLQFLFEYFSETQRNKGNFPGRFSGRQFSNSRSEMNVSTLELGDSALYLCASSRGDRDRTGELFFGEGSRLTVL.